The 32 T cell receptor beta chains below all came from one sample that was sequenced in a study of T cell responses to AZD1222 COVID-19 vaccine. Repertoires were generated with immunoSEQ multiplex PCR, while TCRdb's copy carries only in-frame clones and drops some. The sample includes over 100,000 clones, roughly 92% seen only once; the top ten take around 5%. The sequences come from peripheral blood, collected on day 0 of AZD1222 vaccination. The receptors were sampled from an adult in good health.

The V call is TRBV5-5, the J call TRBJ1-4; D possibly corresponds to TRBD1 (5 bases). Trimming pared 3 bases from V and 8 bases from J, leaving 14 bases between. Germline V gene lookup returns CDR1 SGHKS and CDR2 YYEKEE (reference sequence). This CDR3 has 14 amino acids. The CDR3: CASSSPGTSEKLFF. CDR3 nucleotides: TGTGCCAGCAGCTCCCCCGGGACTTCGGAAAAACTGTTTTTT.

The chain recombines TRBV28 with TRBJ2-7; 9 bases match TRBD2. The germline V gene encodes CDR1 MDHEN and CDR2 SYDVKM. This CDR3 contains 15 residues. Unmatched junction bases numbered 3, after V lost 1 base and J lost 2 bases. CDR3 protein: CASSLFVAGAYEQYF. The DNA for the CDR3 is TGTGCCAGCAGTTTATTTGTAGCGGGAGCCTACGAGCAGTACTTC.

For the CDR3, the DNA is TGCGCCAGCAGCTTGGAGGTCTACAATGAGCAGTTCTTC. Its protein product is CASSLEVYNEQFF. V and J are TRBV5-1 and TRBJ2-1; D gene uncertain. Germline V gene lookup returns CDR1 SGHRS and CDR2 YFSETQ. Trimming stripped 0 bases from V and 3 bases from J, with 4 bases between. This CDR3 is built from 13 residues.

The rearrangement joins TRBV11-2 to TRBJ1-1, with D unclear. The CDR3 consists of 15 residues. With 8 bases removed from V and 0 bases from J, the gap between germline ends came to 16 bases. Germline lookup yields CDR1 SGHAT and CDR2 FQNNGV. The CDR3 sequence: CASRSPGRLNTEAFF. CDR3 DNA: TGTGCCAGCCGGTCGCCTGGGCGGTTGAACACTGAAGCTTTCTTT.

The count of this clone is one. The rearrangement uses TRBV4-3 and TRBJ2-7; TRBD1 agrees at 9 bases. Germline CDR1 and CDR2: LGHNA and YSLEER. The CDR3 length is 14 residues. V trimming: 3 bases; J trimming: 2 bases; junction bases outside the gene matches: 2. The CDR3 spells CASSQRTGAYEQYF. CDR3 DNA sequence: TGCGCCAGCAGCCAGAGGACAGGGGCCTACGAGCAGTACTTC.

The CDR3 coding sequence is TGTGCCAGCAGCCAATCCTACGAGGGGCTCGAGCAGTACTTC. Its translation is CASSQSYEGLEQYF. V gene TRBV16 combines with J gene TRBJ2-7, with D perhaps being TRBD1 or TRBD2 (5 bases each). Germline CDR1 reads KGHSY; CDR2 reads FQNENV. This CDR3 comprises 14 residues. V lost 0 bases to trimming and J lost 6 bases, with 12 bases between them.

This clone was recorded a few times. The CDR3 reads CASRPERIQPQHF. The CDR3 DNA is TGTGCCAGCAGACCGGAGCGGATTCAGCCCCAGCATTTT. The chain employs TRBV6-6 and TRBJ1-5, with D hard to call. Germline V CDR1 and CDR2: MNHNY, SVGAGI (reference sequence). This CDR3 comprises 13 residues. Trimming shortened V by 6 bases and J by 6 bases, and 12 bases separated the two germline ends.

This chain connects TRBV7-9 to TRBJ2-3; 7 nucleotides agree with TRBD1. After removal of 0 bases from V and 0 bases from J, the junction contained 0 bases not matched to a gene. The CDR3 spans 15 residues. Looked up from germline, CDR1 is SEHNR and CDR2 is FQNEAQ (reference sequence). The CDR3 DNA reads TGTGCCAGCAGCTTAGCGGGACAGAGCACAGATACGCAGTATTTT. Translated, it gives CASSLAGQSTDTQYF.

The J gene is TRBJ2-1, the V gene TRBV7-2; 7 bases are a match to TRBD2. Germline V gives CDR1 SGHTA, CDR2 FQGNSA. The V and J ends lost 3 bases and 5 bases, in that order; junction bases with no gene match: 13. The CDR3 runs 17 residues. Here the CDR3 reads CASSFRLPSGGDNEQFF. In nucleotides, the CDR3 is TGTGCCAGCAGCTTCAGATTACCTAGCGGAGGCGACAATGAGCAGTTCTTC.

The chain links TRBV11-3 to TRBJ1-4; D may be TRBD1 (5 bases). Trimming removed 5 bases at V and 12 bases at J, with 13 bases between. Germline CDR1 and CDR2: SGHNT and YENEEA. This CDR3 region has 12 residues. The CDR3 loop reads CASSPRGAQLFF. In DNA form, the CDR3 reads TGTGCCAGCAGCCCGAGGGGAGCCCAACTGTTTTTT. Complete variable domain (other parts from reference TRBV11-3 and TRBJ1-4): EAGVVQSPRYKIIEKKQPVAFWCNPISGHNTLYWYLQNLGQGPELLIRYENEEAVDDSQLPKDRFSAERLKGVDSTLKIQPAELGDSAVYLCASSPRGAQLFFGSGTQLSVL.

The rearrangement uses TRBV10-3 and TRBJ1-3; D gene unclear. Trimming took 5 bases from V and 0 from J, leaving 5 bases between them. The CDR3 length is 13 residues. Germline CDR1 reads ENHRY; CDR2 reads SYGVKD. DNA of the CDR3: TGTGCCATCAGTCAGAGCTCTGGAAACACCATATATTTT. Its protein product is CAISQSSGNTIYF.

The rearrangement uses TRBV6-6 and TRBJ2-3; D call uncertain. The length of the CDR3 is 13 residues. The V gene lost 5 bases and the J gene lost 4 bases, with 10 bases spanning the gap. Germline V gene data show CDR1 as MNHNY and CDR2 as SVGAGI (reference sequence). As DNA, the CDR3 is TGTGCCAGCAGTCAACCTTACGCAGATACGCAGTATTTT. This codes for CASSQPYADTQYF.

The chain links TRBV7-2 to TRBJ2-2, with D unresolved. V lost 1 base and J lost 5, with 14 bases in between. CDR1 is SGHTA and CDR2 is FQGNSA in the germline V gene. This CDR3 comprises 16 residues. The CDR3 DNA sequence: TGTGCCAGCAGCTTAGTCAGGATACTGGGGACCGGGGAGCTGTTTTTT. Encoded protein: CASSLVRILGTGELFF.

J is TRBJ2-1 and V is TRBV5-4; the match to TRBD2 covers 12 bases. Germline CDR1 and CDR2: SGHNT and YYREEE (reference sequence). CDR3 length: 15 amino acids. The V segment lost 4 bases and the J segment 10 bases; nucleotides outside the gene matches: 9. CDR3 nucleotides: TGTGCCAGCAGCCCCCGGCCCCTAGCGGGAGGGGAGCAGTTCTTC. Encoded protein: CASSPRPLAGGEQFF.

The chain employs TRBV5-8 and TRBJ2-7; D unclear. V dropped 3 bases and J dropped 2 bases, with 6 bases sitting between them. This CDR3 spans 12 amino acids. Per germline, CDR1 SGHTS and CDR2 YDEGEE. The CDR3 bases are TGTGCCAGCAGCTCGGGCACCTACGAGCAGTACTTC. Translated, it gives CASSSGTYEQYF.

This chain joins TRBV5-1 and TRBJ2-5; 7 bases map to TRBD1. This CDR3 is built from 14 residues. With 4 bases clipped from V and 1 base from J, the junction kept 4 bases outside the gene matches. From germline, CDR1 is SGHRS and CDR2 YFSETQ. Written as DNA, the CDR3 is TGCGCCAGCAGCCCCGGGACAGTCCAAGAGACCCAGTACTTC. It specifies CASSPGTVQETQYF. Full variable domain (remainder filled in from reference TRBV5-1 and TRBJ2-5): KAGVTQTPRYLIKTRGQQVTLSCSPISGHRSVSWYQQTPGQGLQFLFEYFSETQRNKGNFPGRFSGRQFSNSRSEMNVSTLELGDSALYLCASSPGTVQETQYFGPGTRLLVL.

The gene calls are TRBV7-2 and TRBJ2-7, with D unresolved. Germline-derived CDR1 and CDR2 are SGHTA and FQGNSA. With 3 bases removed from V and 8 bases from J, the gap between germline ends came to 17 bases. There are 14 residues in the CDR3. The chain's CDR3 is CASSFSPHGSKQYF. Here the CDR3 DNA reads TGTGCCAGCAGCTTTAGCCCGCACGGTAGTAAGCAGTACTTC. Filled out from reference TRBV7-2 and TRBJ2-7, the complete variable domain reads GAGVSQSPSNKVTEKGKDVELRCDPISGHTALYWYRQSLGQGLEFLIYFQGNSAPDKSGLPSDRFSAERTGGSVSTLTIQRTQQEDSAVYLCASSFSPHGSKQYFGPGTRLTVT.

This chain connects TRBV28 to TRBJ2-1, with 9 bases aligning to TRBD2. V trimming: 8 bases; J trimming: 3 bases; junction bases outside the gene matches: 8. The germline V gene has CDR1 MDHEN and CDR2 SYDVKM. The CDR3 length is 15 residues. Here the CDR3 reads CASGLSGSRYNEQFF. The CDR3 nucleotides are TGTGCCAGCGGCCTTAGCGGGAGTCGCTACAATGAGCAGTTCTTC.

The chain uses TRBV9 and TRBJ2-7; D gene unclear. The CDR3 runs to 14 residues. Trimming shortened V by 1 base and J by 0 bases, and 8 bases separated the two germline ends. Germline values: CDR1 SGDLS, CDR2 YYNGEE. The CDR3 spells CASSVTAISYEQYF. The CDR3 DNA is TGTGCCAGCAGCGTAACAGCGATCTCCTACGAGCAGTACTTC.

This chain uses TRBV9 with TRBJ1-2; no clear D. V was cut by 7 bases and J by 3 bases, with 28 bases left in between. The length of the CDR3 is 18 residues. Germline lookup yields CDR1 SGDLS and CDR2 YYNGEE. CDR3 DNA sequence: TGTGCCAGCGCGGATGACCCCACCACGGCAGGAATGGACTATGGCTACACCTTC. Amino acid sequence: CASADDPTTAGMDYGYTF. The variable domain in full, with the rest retrieved from reference TRBV9 and TRBJ1-2, is DSGVTQTPKHLITATGQRVTLRCSPRSGDLSVYWYQQSLDQGLQFLIQYYNGEERAKGNILERFSAQQFPDLHSELNLSSLELGDSALYFCASADDPTTAGMDYGYTFGSGTRLTVV.

This sequence joins TRBV6-5 and TRBJ2-1; no clear D. The CDR3 has 15 amino acids. V was clipped by 6 bases and J by 1 base, with 13 bases between them. Germline V CDR1 and CDR2: MNHEY, SVGAGI. The CDR3 DNA is TGTGCCAGCAGCTTCGACAAGGGTTCCTACAATGAGCAGTTCTTC. Encoded protein: CASSFDKGSYNEQFF.

The rearrangement joins TRBV15 to TRBJ1-4; no clear D. The germline gives CDR1 LNHNV, CDR2 YYDKDF (reference sequence). The CDR3 runs 12 residues. V dropped 0 bases and J dropped 7 bases, with 3 bases sitting between them. The CDR3 sequence: CATSRDGEKLFF. DNA of the CDR3: TGTGCCACCAGCAGAGATGGTGAAAAACTGTTTTTT.

The rearrangement links TRBV5-4 to TRBJ1-4; D is undetermined. The CDR3 consists of 16 residues. Trimming cost V 2 bases and J 0 bases, with 11 bases left between them. The germline gives CDR1 SGHNT, CDR2 YYREEE (reference sequence). CDR3 DNA sequence: TGTGCCAGCAGCTTTAAGGTTTCTTCAACTAATGAAAAACTGTTTTTT. Encoded protein: CASSFKVSSTNEKLFF.

The V gene is TRBV27, the J gene TRBJ2-2; weak D call: TRBD2 (6 bases). CDR3 length: 14 residues. Germline V lookup: CDR1 MNHEY, CDR2 SMNVEV (reference sequence). The V end lost 5 bases, the J end lost 2 bases, and 9 bases lay between the germline ends. CDR3: CASSTDYNTGELFF. The CDR3 DNA follows: TGTGCCAGCAGTACGGACTATAACACCGGGGAGCTGTTTTTT.

The rearrangement uses TRBV1 and TRBJ2-4; the table's D call, TRBD2, has no DNA check behind it. TRBV1 is given as a pseudogene. The CDR3 consists of 19 residues. The CDR3 here is CTSSQSPSGPFGGKNIQYF. CDR3 DNA sequence: TGCACCAGCAGCCAGTCTCCTAGCGGGCCCTTTGGTGGCAAAAACATTCAGTACTTC.

The genes are TRBV12-5 and TRBJ2-7; 11 bases line up with TRBD2. Germline CDR1 reads LGHNT; CDR2 reads FRNRAP. The J segment lost 7 bases and the V segment lost 4 bases, leaving 12 bases of the junction unmatched. This CDR3 has 16 residues. The CDR3 DNA is TGTGCTAGTGGTTCCGTAGCGGGAGGGCAGGCGATAGAGCAGTACTTC. It specifies CASGSVAGGQAIEQYF.

This clone showed up just once. The CDR3 DNA reads TGCGCCAGCAGCTTGGCCCTGGGGACAGACTTTTACCAAGAGACCCAGTACTTC. It codes for CASSLALGTDFYQETQYF. The chain employs TRBV5-1 and TRBJ2-5; the match to TRBD1 covers 7 bases. The V gene end was trimmed by 0 bases and the J gene end by 0 bases; junction bases not matched to a gene: 11. The CDR3 is 18 residues long. Germline V CDR1 and CDR2: SGHRS, YFSETQ. Based on the CDR3 plus reference TRBV5-1 and TRBJ2-5, the full variable domain is KAGVTQTPRYLIKTRGQQVTLSCSPISGHRSVSWYQQTPGQGLQFLFEYFSETQRNKGNFPGRFSGRQFSNSRSEMNVSTLELGDSALYLCASSLALGTDFYQETQYFGPGTRLLVL.

The DNA of the CDR3 is TGTGCCTGGAGCGGGACAGGAATGTGGCAGTACTTC. Translating it yields CAWSGTGMWQYF. The chain carries TRBV30 and TRBJ2-7; TRBD1 agrees at 8 bases. The CDR3 has 12 residues. Germline trimming cut 3 bases from V and 9 bases from J; bases unmatched to any gene: 7. Germline values: CDR1 GTSNPN, CDR2 SVGIG (reference sequence).

V usage is TRBV19 and J usage is TRBJ2-5; D may be TRBD2 (5 bases). Per the germline V gene, CDR1 is LNHDA and CDR2 is SQIVND (reference sequence). V lost 4 bases, J lost 0 bases, and 6 bases lay in between. This CDR3 is 13 amino acids long. Here the CDR3 DNA reads TGTGCCAGTAGTAGGAGGAACCAAGAGACCCAGTACTTC. This gives the protein CASSRRNQETQYF.

The V and J genes are TRBV2 and TRBJ2-3; 10 bases match TRBD2. The V gene's germline CDR1 is SNHLY and CDR2 FYNNEI. There are 14 residues in the CDR3. With 6 bases clipped from V and 9 bases from J, the junction kept 9 bases outside the gene matches. The DNA for the CDR3 is TGTGCCAGCAGCATGGGGATAGCGGGGGGCACGCAGTATTTT. Its protein is CASSMGIAGGTQYF.

The V and J genes are TRBV7-9 and TRBJ2-5; the D is unclear. V was trimmed by 1 base and J by 5 bases, leaving 11 bases between them. Germline values: CDR1 SEHNR, CDR2 FQNEAQ (reference sequence). The CDR3 has 14 residues. CDR3 nucleotide sequence: TGTGCCAGCAGCTTAGGGACGTCCCTTGAGACCCAGTACTTC. Translated, it gives CASSLGTSLETQYF.

This clone has a single count. This rearrangement joins TRBV5-5 to TRBJ2-5; D may be TRBD2 (5 bases). Germline CDR1 reads SGHKS; CDR2 reads YYEKEE (reference sequence). Trimming took off 2 bases at V and 4 bases at J, with 15 bases between the two ends. This CDR3 has 15 residues. The CDR3, as DNA: TGTGCCAGCAGCTTTAGCGCTAGCTTCCCAGAGACCCAGTACTTC. Its protein is CASSFSASFPETQYF. Together with reference TRBV5-5 and TRBJ2-5, the CDR3 gives the full variable domain: DAGVTQSPTHLIKTRGQQVTLRCSPISGHKSVSWYQQVLGQGPQFIFQYYEKEERGRGNFPDRFSARQFPNYSSELNVNALLLGDSALYLCASSFSASFPETQYFGPGTRLLVL.